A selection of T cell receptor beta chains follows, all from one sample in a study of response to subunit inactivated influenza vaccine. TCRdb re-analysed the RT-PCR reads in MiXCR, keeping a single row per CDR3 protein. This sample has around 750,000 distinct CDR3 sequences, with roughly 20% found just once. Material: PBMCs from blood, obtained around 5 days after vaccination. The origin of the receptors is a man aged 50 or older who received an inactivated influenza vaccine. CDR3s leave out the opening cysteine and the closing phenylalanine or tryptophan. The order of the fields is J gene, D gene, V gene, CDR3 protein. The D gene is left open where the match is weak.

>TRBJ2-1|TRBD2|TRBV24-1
ATSDFSSSGLYNEQF
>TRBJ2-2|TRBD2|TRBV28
ASSSLAGDDTGELF
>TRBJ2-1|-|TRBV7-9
ASSYRGAAYNEQF
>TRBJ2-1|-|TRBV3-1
ASSQDVLSLYNEQF
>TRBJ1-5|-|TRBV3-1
ASSASSNQPQH
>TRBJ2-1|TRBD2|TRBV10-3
AFSPSGLHNEQF
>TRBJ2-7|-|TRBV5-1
ASRAGPYEQY
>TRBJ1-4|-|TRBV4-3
ASSQDLDRPTNEKLF
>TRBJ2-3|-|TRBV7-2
ASSLGVAKSTDTQY
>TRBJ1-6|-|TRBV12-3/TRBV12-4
ASSSERNSPLH
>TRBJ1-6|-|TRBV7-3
ASSSQPRGYNSPLH
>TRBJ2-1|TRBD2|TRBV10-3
AISEGLAGGPQF
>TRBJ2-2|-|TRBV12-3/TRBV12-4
ASSLVGGLNTGELF